The 3 T cell receptor beta chains listed next were all sequenced from one sample in a study of vaccination effects on CD4 cells after COVID-19. In the ViraFEST assay, antigen-specific CD4+ clonotypes were identified by expansion after peptide-pool stimulation. After roughly eleven days in culture, the CD4+ T cells were isolated. Vaccine recipients lacked prior SARS-CoV-2 infection and had negative nucleocapsid antibodies. No antigens are known for them. Method: immunoSEQ multiplex PCR; TCRdb's copy keeps in-frame clones and lacks some. The table lists 27,000 or so clones, approximately 70% of them singletons, with over 20% in the top ten. The specimen comprised CD4+ T cells from PBMCs cultured with HCoV-NL63 spike peptides, sampled before COVID-19 vaccination. The receptors originated from a human donor who received a COVID-19 vaccine.

This chain joins TRBV15 and TRBJ1-3; D gene uncertain. V was cut by 1 base and J by 4 bases, with 20 bases left in between. The CDR3 totals 18 residues. Germline CDR1 reads LNHNV; CDR2 reads YYDKDF (reference sequence). The CDR3 protein is CATSRVKASAAGGNTIYF. The CDR3 coding sequence is TGTGCCACCAGCAGAGTAAAGGCCTCGGCCGCGGGGGGAAACACCATATATTTT.

The rearrangement links TRBV6-5 to TRBJ2-5; 7 bases map to TRBD1. The CDR3 runs 13 residues. Germline V gene lookup returns CDR1 MNHEY and CDR2 SVGAGI. After removal of 10 bases from V and 10 bases from J, the junction contained 15 bases not matched to a gene. The CDR3, as DNA: TGTGCCACCACCGGGACAGCACTCCCGGGCCAGTACTTC. It encodes CATTGTALPGQYF.

This rearrangement joins TRBV20-1 to TRBJ2-7; weak D call: TRBD2 (6 bases). This CDR3 region has 16 residues. The V end lost 3 bases, the J end lost 1 base, and 19 bases lay between the germline ends. CDR1 and CDR2 (germline): DFQATT, SNEGSKA (reference sequence). The CDR3 nucleotides read TGCAGTGCTAGTTCTACAGCCCTACGGGGGTCCTACGAGCAGTACTTC. Its translation is CSASSTALRGSYEQYF.